This TCR beta chain emerged from a study of regulatory T cells in long-lasting Graves disease. The CDR3 is 15 amino acids. With 3 bases clipped from V and 5 bases from J, the junction kept 6 bases outside the gene matches. This clonotype has a count of ten or more. Antigen unknown. Time point denoted: persistent/refractory GD, antithyroid drugs over 5 years with positive TRAb. Following extraction of RNA from PBMCs, that RNA was used to make the TCR library. Study-level findings and limits: Preferential use of TRBV28, TRBJ1-2 and TRBJ2-5 was seen in persistent disease.

According to the study, TCR beta libraries were built with iRepertoire HTBI primers and CDR3-region Arm-PCR. Each CDR3 protein is one row after TCRdb ran MiXCR on the multiplex PCR reads. The data show 360,000 or so distinct CDR3 sequences, roughly 25% seen once. The source was peripheral blood mononuclear cells (PBMCs), collected when the disease was refractory, from a patient treated with antithyroid drugs. The sequence was obtained from a middle-aged woman with Graves disease. J is TRBJ2-5 and V is TRBV12-3 or TRBV12-4; 10 nucleotides line up with TRBD1. DNA of the CDR3: TGTGCCAGCAGTTTCGGGACAGGGGTTTGGGAGACCCAGTACTTC. Its translation: CASSFGTGVWETQYF.